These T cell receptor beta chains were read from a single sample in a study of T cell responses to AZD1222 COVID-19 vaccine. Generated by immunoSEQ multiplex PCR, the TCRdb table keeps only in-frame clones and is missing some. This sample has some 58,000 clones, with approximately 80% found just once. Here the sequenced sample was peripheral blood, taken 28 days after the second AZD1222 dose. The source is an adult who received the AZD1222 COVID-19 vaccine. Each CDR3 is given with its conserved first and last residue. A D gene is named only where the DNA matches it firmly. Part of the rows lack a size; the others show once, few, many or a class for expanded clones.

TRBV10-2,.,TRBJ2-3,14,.,TGCGCCAGCGTCAACGACTTGAGCACAGATACGCAGTATTTT,CASVNDLSTDTQYF
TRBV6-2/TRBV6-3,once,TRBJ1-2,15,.,TGTGCCAGCAGTGGCCGACGGCCAGGAGACTATGGCTACACCTTC,CASSGRRPGDYGYTF
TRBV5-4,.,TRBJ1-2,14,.,TGTGCCAGCAGCTCTCGCAGGGGCGACTATGGCTACACCTTC,CASSSRRGDYGYTF
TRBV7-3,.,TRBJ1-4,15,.,TGTGCCAGCAGCCAGAATGGACAATTTAATGAAAAACTGTTTTTT,CASSQNGQFNEKLFF
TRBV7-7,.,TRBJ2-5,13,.,TGTGCCAGCAGCCCTAGCTGGCAAGAGACCCAGTACTTC,CASSPSWQETQYF
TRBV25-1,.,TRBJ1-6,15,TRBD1,TGTGCCAGCAGTCCAGGGACAGGGCTCAATTCACCCCTCCACTTT,CASSPGTGLNSPLHF
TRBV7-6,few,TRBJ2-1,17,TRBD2,TGTGCCAGCAGCTTAGGGACTAGCGGGAGCACTCACAATGAGCAGTTCTTC,CASSLGTSGSTHNEQFF
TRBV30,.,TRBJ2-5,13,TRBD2,TGTGCCTGGAGTTCCGCTAGCGGGGGGACCCAGTACTTC,CAWSSASGGTQYF
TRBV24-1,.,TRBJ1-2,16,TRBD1,TGTGCCACCAGTGACACCCAGACAGGGGCGGTCTATGGCTACACCTTC,CATSDTQTGAVYGYTF
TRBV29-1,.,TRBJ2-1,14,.,TGCAGCGTGGTGGGAGAAGGCTCCTACAATGAGCAGTTCTTC,CSVVGEGSYNEQFF
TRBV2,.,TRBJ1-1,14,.,TGTGCCAGCGGGAGGGAAATGATGAACACTGAAGCTTTCTTT,CASGREMMNTEAFF
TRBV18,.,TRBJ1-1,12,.,TGTGCCAGTTCATCCATGAACACTGAAGCTTTCTTT,CASSSMNTEAFF
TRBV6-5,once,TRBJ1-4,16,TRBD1,TGTGCCAGCAGTTACTTTGGGACAGCTAATAATGAAAAACTGTTTTTT,CASSYFGTANNEKLFF
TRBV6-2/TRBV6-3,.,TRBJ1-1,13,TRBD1,TGTGCCAGCAGTGCGGACAGGGGGACTGAAGCTTTCTTT,CASSADRGTEAFF
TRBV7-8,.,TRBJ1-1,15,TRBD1,TGTGCCAGCAGCAGGAATTCCGGGACAGGGACTGAAGCTTTCTTT,CASSRNSGTGTEAFF
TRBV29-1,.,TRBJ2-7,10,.,TGCAGCGTATCTAGCTCCGAGCAGTACTTC,CSVSSSEQYF
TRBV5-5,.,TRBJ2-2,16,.,TGTGCCAGCAGCCCTCGGGAGAGGGGTTTGACCGGGGAGCTGTTTTTT,CASSPRERGLTGELFF
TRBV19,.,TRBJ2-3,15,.,TGTGCCAGTTGTTTACGAGGGAGTTTGGCAGATACGCAGTATTTT,CASCLRGSLADTQYF
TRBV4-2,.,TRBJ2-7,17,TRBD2,TGTGCCAGCAGCCAAGAGATAGCGGGTGTTCTGAACTACGAGCAGTACTTC,CASSQEIAGVLNYEQYF
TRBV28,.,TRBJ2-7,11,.,TGTGCCAGCAGTATCAGAGGGGAGCAGTACTTC,CASSIRGEQYF
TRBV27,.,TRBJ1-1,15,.,TGTGCCAGCAGTTTCAAAGGCAGCATGAACACTGAAGCTTTCTTT,CASSFKGSMNTEAFF
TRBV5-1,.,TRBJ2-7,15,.,TGCGCCAGCAGCCCCGGTGGGGGACGTCCCAACGAGCAGTACTTC,CASSPGGGRPNEQYF
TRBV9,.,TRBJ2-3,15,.,TGTGCCAGCAGCGTAACCGGCGGGAGCACAGATACGCAGTATTTT,CASSVTGGSTDTQYF
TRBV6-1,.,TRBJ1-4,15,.,TGTGCCAGCAGTGAATGGACTCGCCCTAATGAAAAACTGTTTTTT,CASSEWTRPNEKLFF
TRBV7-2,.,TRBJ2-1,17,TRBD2,TGTGCCAGCAGCTCCCCCCTGGGTAGCGGGACCTACAATGAGCAGTTCTTC,CASSSPLGSGTYNEQFF
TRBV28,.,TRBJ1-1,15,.,TGTGCCAGCAGTTATCGGACGGCTCTAGGAACTGAAGCTTTCTTT,CASSYRTALGTEAFF
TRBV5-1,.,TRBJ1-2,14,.,TGCGCCAGCAGCTTGGGACAGTTTAACGATGGCTACACCTTC,CASSLGQFNDGYTF
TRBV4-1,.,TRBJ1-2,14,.,TGCGCCAGCAGCCAACTACAGGGAGGGCAGGGCTACACCTTC,CASSQLQGGQGYTF